This TCR beta chain was retrieved from a study of blood T cell repertoires in COVID-19. Turning to the study itself: Some COVID-19 samples were acute and others convalescent; all came from the United States, Italy and Spain. The cDNA or gDNA used as material had been derived from T cells, B-cell-depleted T cells, or PBMCs.

Methods used by the authors: Reference gene primer amplification yielded estimated nucleated cell counts. Profiling relied on immunoSEQ multiplex PCR, and the TCRdb table lists in-frame clones only, not all of them. The DNA was the basis for D and trimming; V, J and clone size are from that table. This sample has 290,000 or so clones, with about nine tenths found just once. V shed 4 bases and J 6 bases; nucleotides not matched to a gene: 7. This CDR3 contains 15 residues. Per the germline V gene, CDR1 is MGHRA and CDR2 is YSYEKL. The sequencing sample was made of peripheral blood. V and J are TRBV4-1 and TRBJ2-1, with TRBD2 matching over 9 bases. This TCR was recovered from a young man with active or convalescent COVID-19. This CDR3 reads CASSPLGLAINEQFF. As DNA, the CDR3 is TGCGCCAGCAGCCCATTGGGACTAGCCATCAATGAGCAGTTCTTC.